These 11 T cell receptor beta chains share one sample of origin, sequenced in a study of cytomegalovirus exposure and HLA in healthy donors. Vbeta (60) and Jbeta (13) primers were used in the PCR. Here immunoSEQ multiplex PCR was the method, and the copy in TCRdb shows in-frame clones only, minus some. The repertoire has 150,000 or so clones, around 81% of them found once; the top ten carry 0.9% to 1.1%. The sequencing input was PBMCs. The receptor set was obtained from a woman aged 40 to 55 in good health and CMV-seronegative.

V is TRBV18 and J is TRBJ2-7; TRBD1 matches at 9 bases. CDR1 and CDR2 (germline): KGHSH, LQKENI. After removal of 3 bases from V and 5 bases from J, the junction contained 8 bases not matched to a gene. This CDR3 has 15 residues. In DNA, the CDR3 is TGTGCCAGCTCACCGAATACGGGACAGGGAAACGAGCAGTACTTC. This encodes CASSPNTGQGNEQYF.

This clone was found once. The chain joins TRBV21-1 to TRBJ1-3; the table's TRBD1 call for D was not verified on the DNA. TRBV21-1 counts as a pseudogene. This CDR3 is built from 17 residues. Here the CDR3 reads CASSNQDQESSGNTIYF. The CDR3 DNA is TGTGCCAGCAGCAACCAAGACCAGGAAAGCTCTGGAAACACCATATATTTT.

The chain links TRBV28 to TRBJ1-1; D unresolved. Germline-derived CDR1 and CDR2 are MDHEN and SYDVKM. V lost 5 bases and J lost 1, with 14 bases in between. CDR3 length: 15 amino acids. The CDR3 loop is CASSLSQGGNTEAFF. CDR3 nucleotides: TGTGCCAGCAGTCTTTCTCAAGGCGGGAACACTGAAGCTTTCTTT.

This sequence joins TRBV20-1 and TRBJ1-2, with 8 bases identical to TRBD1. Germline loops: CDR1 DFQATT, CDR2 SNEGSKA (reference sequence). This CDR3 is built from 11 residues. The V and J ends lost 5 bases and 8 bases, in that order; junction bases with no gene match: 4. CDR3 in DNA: TGCAGTGCTTCGACAGGGGAGGGCTACACCTTC. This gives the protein CSASTGEGYTF.

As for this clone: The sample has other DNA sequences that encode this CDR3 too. The CDR3 reads CASSSRGSGANVLTF. The CDR3 nucleotides read TGCGCCAGCAGCTCGAGGGGGTCTGGGGCCAACGTCCTGACTTTC. The chain carries TRBV5-1 and TRBJ2-6; maybe TRBD1 (6 bases). The CDR3 covers 15 residues. Trimming left V 3 bases short and J 1 base short, with 8 bases between. Germline CDR1 and CDR2: SGHRS and YFSETQ.

CDR3 amino acids: CASSLGTSGTYNEQFF. CDR3 nucleotide sequence: TGTGCCAGCAGCTTAGGGACTAGCGGGACCTACAATGAGCAGTTCTTC. This chain joins TRBV7-6 and TRBJ2-1, with 12 bases matching TRBD2. Germline-derived CDR1 and CDR2 are SGHVS and FNYEAQ. This CDR3 has 16 residues. Germline trimming cut 1 base from V and 2 bases from J; bases unmatched to any gene: 0. The variable domain in full, with the rest retrieved from reference TRBV7-6 and TRBJ2-1, is GAGVSQSPRYKVTKRGQDVALRCDPISGHVSLYWYRQALGQGPEFLTYFNYEAQQDKSGLPNDRFSAERPEGSISTLTIQRTEQRDSAMYRCASSLGTSGTYNEQFFGPGTRLTVL.

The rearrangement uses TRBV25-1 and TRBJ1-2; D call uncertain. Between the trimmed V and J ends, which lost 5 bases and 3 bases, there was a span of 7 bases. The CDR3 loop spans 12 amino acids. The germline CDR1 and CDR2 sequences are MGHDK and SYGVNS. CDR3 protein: CASSTTDYGYTF. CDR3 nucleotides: TGTGCCAGCAGTACCACGGACTATGGCTACACCTTC.

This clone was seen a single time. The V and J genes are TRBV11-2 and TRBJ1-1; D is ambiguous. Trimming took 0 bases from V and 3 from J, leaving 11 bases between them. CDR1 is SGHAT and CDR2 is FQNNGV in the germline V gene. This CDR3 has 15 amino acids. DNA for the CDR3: TGTGCCAGCAGCTTAGAGGCAGGAGGACACACTGAAGCTTTCTTT. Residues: CASSLEAGGHTEAFF.

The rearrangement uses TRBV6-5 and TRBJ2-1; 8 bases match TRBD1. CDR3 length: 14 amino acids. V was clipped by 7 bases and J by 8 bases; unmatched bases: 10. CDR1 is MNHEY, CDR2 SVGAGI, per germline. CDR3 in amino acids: CASNPRTGQHEQFF. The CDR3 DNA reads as TGTGCCAGCAACCCAAGGACAGGGCAGCATGAGCAGTTCTTC.

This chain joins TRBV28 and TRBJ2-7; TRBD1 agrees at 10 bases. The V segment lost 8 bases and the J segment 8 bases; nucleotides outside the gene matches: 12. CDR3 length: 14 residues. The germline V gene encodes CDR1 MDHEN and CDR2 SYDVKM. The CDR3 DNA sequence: TGTGCCAGCTCGTCCGGACAGGGGGTTGTGAAGCAGTACTTC. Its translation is CASSSGQGVVKQYF.

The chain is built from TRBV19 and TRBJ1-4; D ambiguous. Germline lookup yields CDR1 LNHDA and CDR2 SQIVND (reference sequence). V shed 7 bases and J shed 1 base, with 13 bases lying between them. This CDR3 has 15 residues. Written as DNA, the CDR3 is TGTGCCAGTACCCCAGCCCGGGGAACTAATGAAAAACTGTTTTTT. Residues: CASTPARGTNEKLFF.